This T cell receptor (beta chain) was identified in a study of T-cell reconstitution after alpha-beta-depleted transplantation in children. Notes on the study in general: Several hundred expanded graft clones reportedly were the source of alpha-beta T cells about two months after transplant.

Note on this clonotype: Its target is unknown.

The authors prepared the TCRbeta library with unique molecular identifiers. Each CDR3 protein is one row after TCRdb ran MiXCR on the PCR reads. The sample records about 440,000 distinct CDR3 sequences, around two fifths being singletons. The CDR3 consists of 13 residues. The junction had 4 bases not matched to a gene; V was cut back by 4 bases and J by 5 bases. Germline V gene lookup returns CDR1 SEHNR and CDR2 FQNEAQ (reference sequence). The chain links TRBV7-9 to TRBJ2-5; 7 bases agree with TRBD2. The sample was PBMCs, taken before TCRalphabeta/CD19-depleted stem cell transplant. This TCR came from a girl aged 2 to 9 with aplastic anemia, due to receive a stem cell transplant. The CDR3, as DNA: TGTGCCAGCAGCTCCACCGGGGGGGAGACCCAGTACTTC. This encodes CASSSTGGETQYF.